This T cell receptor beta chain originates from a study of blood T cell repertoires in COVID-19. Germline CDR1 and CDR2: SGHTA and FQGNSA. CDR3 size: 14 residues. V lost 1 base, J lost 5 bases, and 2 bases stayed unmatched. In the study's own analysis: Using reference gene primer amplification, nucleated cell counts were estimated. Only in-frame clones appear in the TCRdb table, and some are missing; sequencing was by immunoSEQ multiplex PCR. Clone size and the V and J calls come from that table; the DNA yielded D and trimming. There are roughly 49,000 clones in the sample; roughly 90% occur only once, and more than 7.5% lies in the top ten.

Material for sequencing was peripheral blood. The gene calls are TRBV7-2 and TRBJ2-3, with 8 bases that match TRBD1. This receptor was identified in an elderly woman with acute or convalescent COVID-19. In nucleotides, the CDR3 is TGTGCCAGCAGCTTAGTAACAGGGGGAGATACGCAGTATTTT. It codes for CASSLVTGGDTQYF.